The 19 T cell receptor beta chains reported below all come from one sample, sequenced in a study of shared clonotypes between healthy human individuals. Profiled with immunoSEQ multiplex PCR; TCRdb holds only in-frame clones, not every one. The data contain approximately 720,000 clones, under 95% of them singletons. CD45RO-negative, CCR7-positively selected cells formed the naive CD8 fraction, excluding terminally differentiated effector memory CD45RA+ cells. The sequencing input was naive CD8+ T cells sorted from blood. These receptor sequences come from a man aged 25-45 years in good health.

The genes are TRBV19 and TRBJ2-7, with 8 bases aligning to TRBD1. The CDR3 consists of 13 residues. The trim removed 8 bases at V and 6 bases at J, leaving 9 bases unmatched. Germline V gene lookup returns CDR1 LNHDA and CDR2 SQIVND (reference sequence). CDR3 DNA sequence: TGTGCCAGTGCTCCGACAGGGACAGGCGAGCAGTACTTC. Translation: CASAPTGTGEQYF.

This rearrangement joins TRBV2 to TRBJ2-2; 7 bases agree with TRBD1. J lost 5 bases, V lost 3 bases, and 9 bases had no gene match. Germline V gene data show CDR1 as SNHLY and CDR2 as FYNNEI. The CDR3 runs 16 residues. The chain's CDR3 is CASSDGQRGPTGELFF. Written as DNA, the CDR3 is TGTGCCAGCAGTGATGGCCAGAGGGGGCCGACCGGGGAGCTGTTTTTT.

The genes are TRBV9 and TRBJ2-1; D ambiguous. Trimming cost V 0 bases and J 3 bases, with 10 bases left between them. The CDR3 extends over 15 amino acids. From germline, CDR1 is SGDLS and CDR2 YYNGEE. The chain's CDR3 is CASSVDFGFYNEQFF. The CDR3, as DNA: TGTGCCAGCAGCGTAGACTTTGGTTTCTACAATGAGCAGTTCTTC.

The chain joins TRBV9 to TRBJ1-2; D is ambiguous. This CDR3 is built from 13 residues. The V and J ends lost 0 bases and 9 bases respectively, with 12 bases between them. Germline V lookup: CDR1 SGDLS, CDR2 YYNGEE. Written as DNA, the CDR3 is TGTGCCAGCAGCGTAGGACAAAACTCCCGCTACACCTTC. This gives the protein CASSVGQNSRYTF. The whole variable domain, filled in from reference TRBV9 and TRBJ1-2, reads DSGVTQTPKHLITATGQRVTLRCSPRSGDLSVYWYQQSLDQGLQFLIQYYNGEERAKGNILERFSAQQFPDLHSELNLSSLELGDSALYFCASSVGQNSRYTFGSGTRLTVV.

J is TRBJ1-5 and V is TRBV27; possibly TRBD1 for D (6 bases). V was shortened by 8 bases and J by 0 bases, with 11 bases between the two germline ends. The germline V gene has CDR1 MNHEY and CDR2 SMNVEV (reference sequence). CDR3 length equals 14 residues. CDR3 in DNA: TGTGCCAGCGGGACAACTTATAGCAATCAGCCCCAGCATTTT. Its protein product is CASGTTYSNQPQHF.

The gene calls are TRBV5-6 and TRBJ2-7; D tentatively fits TRBD1 or TRBD2 (6 bases each). CDR3 length equals 16 residues. With 1 base removed from V and 3 bases from J, the gap between germline ends came to 17 bases. Per germline, CDR1 SGHDT and CDR2 YYEEEE. The CDR3, as DNA: TGTGCCAGCAGCTTGCCCCAGGGGACTCTATACTACGAGCAGTACTTC. Its translation: CASSLPQGTLYYEQYF.

The sample holds one count of this clone. The genes are TRBV7-9 and TRBJ2-2; D tentatively reads TRBD1 or TRBD2 (5 bases each). The CDR3 totals 16 residues. Germline CDR1 SEHNR, CDR2 FQNEAQ (reference sequence). V lost 9 bases and J lost 4, with 21 bases in between. This CDR3 reads CARTKIEGMLTGELFF. Written as DNA, the CDR3 is TGTGCCAGAACAAAAATTGAGGGGATGCTCACCGGGGAGCTGTTTTTT.

The DNA for the CDR3 is TGTGCCAGCAGTCAATATACAGCTAGCACAGATACGCAGTATTTT. It translates to CASSQYTASTDTQYF. The chain carries TRBV6-5 and TRBJ2-3, with D uncertain. CDR1 MNHEY and CDR2 SVGAGI come from the germline V gene. This CDR3 comprises 15 residues. The V end was cut by 5 bases, the J end by 0 bases, with 12 bases between.

The chain is built from TRBV7-9 and TRBJ1-4; D may be TRBD1 (5 bases). V was pared by 4 bases and J by 6 bases, with 18 bases between. Germline V lookup: CDR1 SEHNR, CDR2 FQNEAQ (reference sequence). The CDR3 spans 16 residues. The CDR3, as DNA: TGTGCCAGCAGCTCCTTAGGACCAGGGTTTGATGAAAAACTGTTTTTT. Translated: CASSSLGPGFDEKLFF.

The chain combines TRBV9 with TRBJ2-1; D possibly corresponds to TRBD2 (6 bases). Germline V gives CDR1 SGDLS, CDR2 YYNGEE. V was trimmed by 0 bases and J by 8 bases, leaving 15 bases between them. The CDR3 contains 15 residues. Here the CDR3 reads CASSVEGNRRDEQFF. The CDR3 DNA follows: TGTGCCAGCAGCGTAGAGGGTAATCGGAGGGATGAGCAGTTCTTC.

This chain joins TRBV30 and TRBJ2-7; 9 bases match TRBD1. The V gene end was trimmed by 6 bases and the J gene end by 0 bases; junction bases not matched to a gene: 3. CDR3 length: 13 residues. From germline, CDR1 is GTSNPN and CDR2 SVGIG (reference sequence). The CDR3 bases are TGTGCCTGTCGACAGGGGGGCTCCTACGAGCAGTACTTC. Amino acid sequence: CACRQGGSYEQYF.

CDR3 amino acids: CASSRTPGTGDSFTVNQPQHF. The CDR3 region has the DNA TGCGCCAGCAGTCGGACCCCCGGGACAGGGGACTCCTTTACGGTCAATCAGCCCCAGCATTTT. This chain joins TRBV23-1 and TRBJ1-5; TRBD1 agrees at 10 bases. TRBV23-1 is classed as an ORF, of uncertain function. V lost 4 bases to trimming and J lost 3 bases; unmatched junction nucleotides: 21. The CDR3 covers 21 residues.

In regard to this clone: This sample includes further DNA sequences coding for the same CDR3. The J gene is TRBJ2-3, the V gene TRBV27; D not resolved. CDR3 length: 12 amino acids. CDR1 MNHEY and CDR2 SMNVEV come from the germline V gene (reference sequence). Trimming took 3 bases from V and 5 from J, leaving 6 bases between them. CDR3 loop: CASSLSEDTQYF. DNA of the CDR3: TGTGCCAGCAGTTTGTCGGAAGATACGCAGTATTTT.

The rearrangement links TRBV25-1 to TRBJ2-2; no firm D call. Germline CDR1 MGHDK, CDR2 SYGVNS. The CDR3 covers 16 residues. V was pared by 5 bases and J by 1 base, with 14 bases between. Here the CDR3 reads CASSRTAVGNTGELFF. DNA of the CDR3: TGTGCCAGCAGTCGAACAGCAGTAGGGAACACCGGGGAGCTGTTTTTT.

The chain is built from TRBV6-4 and TRBJ1-2, with TRBD1 identical over 9 bases. The junction had 10 bases not matched to a gene; V was cut back by 6 bases and J by 5 bases. Germline CDR1 is MRHNA and CDR2 is SNTAGT. The CDR3 extends over 15 amino acids. CDR3 nucleotides: TGTGCCAGCAGACCCGGGACAGGGAACACATATGGCTACACCTTC. Its translation: CASRPGTGNTYGYTF.

Only one count was recorded for this clone. J is TRBJ1-1 and V is TRBV21-1; the table names TRBD1, a call not compared with the DNA. TRBV21-1 is a pseudogene locus. The CDR3 sequence is 19 residues long. As DNA, the CDR3 is TGTGCCAGCAGCAATACCCCCCTGGACAGGGTGTCTATCGGCACTGAAGCTTTCTTT. Encoded protein: CASSNTPLDRVSIGTEAFF.

This chain uses TRBV2 with TRBJ2-7, with D hard to call. In germline, CDR1 is SNHLY, CDR2 FYNNEI. This CDR3 region has 16 residues. Trimming removed 2 bases from V and 0 bases from J, with 14 bases in between. The CDR3 nucleotides are TGTGCCAGCAGTGAATTTGAACAACCGAGCTCCTACGAGCAGTACTTC. As protein: CASSEFEQPSSYEQYF.

V usage is TRBV2 and J usage is TRBJ2-5, with D uncertain. The ends were cut back, 6 bases at V and 0 bases at J, with 8 bases in the middle. CDR1 and CDR2 from the germline V gene are SNHLY and FYNNEI. The CDR3 loop spans 13 amino acids. CDR3 sequence reads: CASSGSNQETQYF. The CDR3 nucleotides are TGTGCCAGCAGCGGCAGCAACCAAGAGACCCAGTACTTC.

The CDR3 is CASLGLAENTGELFF. The CDR3 DNA is TGTGCCAGCCTAGGACTAGCGGAGAACACCGGGGAGCTGTTTTTT. The chain employs TRBV19 and TRBJ2-2, with 10 bases aligning to TRBD2. Germline CDR1 is LNHDA and CDR2 is SQIVND (reference sequence). V lost 9 bases to trimming and J lost 1 base; unmatched junction nucleotides: 5. This CDR3 spans 15 amino acids.